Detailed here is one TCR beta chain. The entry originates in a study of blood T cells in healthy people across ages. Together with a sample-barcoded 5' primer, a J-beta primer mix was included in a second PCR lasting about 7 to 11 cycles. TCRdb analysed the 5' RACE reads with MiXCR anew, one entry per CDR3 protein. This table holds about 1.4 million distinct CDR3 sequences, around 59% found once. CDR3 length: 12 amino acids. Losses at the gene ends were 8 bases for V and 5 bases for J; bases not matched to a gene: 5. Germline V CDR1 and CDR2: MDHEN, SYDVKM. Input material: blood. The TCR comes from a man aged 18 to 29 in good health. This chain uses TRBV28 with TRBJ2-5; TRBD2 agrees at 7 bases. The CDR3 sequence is CASGRGPETQYF. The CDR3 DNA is TGTGCCAGCGGGAGGGGTCCGGAGACCCAGTACTTC.